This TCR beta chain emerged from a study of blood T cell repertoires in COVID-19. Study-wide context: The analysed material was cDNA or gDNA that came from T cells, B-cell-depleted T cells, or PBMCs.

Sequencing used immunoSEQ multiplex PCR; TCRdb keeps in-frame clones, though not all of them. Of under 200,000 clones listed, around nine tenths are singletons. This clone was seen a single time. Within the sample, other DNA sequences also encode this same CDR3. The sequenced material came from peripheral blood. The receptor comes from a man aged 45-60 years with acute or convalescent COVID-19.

The CDR3 here is CASSATMNTEAFF. The CDR3 nucleotides read TGTGCCAGTAGTGCGACAATGAACACTGAAGCTTTCTTT. J is TRBJ1-1 and V is TRBV19, with no clear D. Germline V gene data show CDR1 as LNHDA and CDR2 as SQIVND (reference sequence). Trimming stripped 5 bases from V and 0 bases from J, with 7 bases between. This CDR3 contains 13 residues.